This TCR beta chain was observed in a study of identical twins. Notes on the study in general: Sequences that were beta out-of-frame showed weaker excess twin sharing. Fewer insertions marked abundant cord blood beta clonotypes; young adult naive trended weakly, memory not at all. The conclusions drew on cross-sectional statistical analysis instead of tracking the same donors.

The CDR3 is made up of 14 amino acids. Between the trimmed V and J ends, which lost 0 bases and 7 bases, there was a span of 13 bases. Per germline, CDR1 SQVTM and CDR2 ANQGSEA. TCRdb passed the 5' RACE reads through MiXCR, listing each CDR3 protein once. The sample includes approximately 680,000 distinct CDR3 sequences, about 7.1% of them seen just once. This clonotype was seen a few times. Its antigen is unknown. The same sample was also used in a study of yellow fever vaccine responses in identical twins. That report notes: Reportedly, the response of twins' T cells to the vaccine seemed partly convergent, partly personalized.

The sequence derives from a woman aged 18-35 years in good health. Material for sequencing was PBMCs. The chain carries TRBV29-1 and TRBJ2-1, with unresolved D. As DNA, the CDR3 is TGCAGCGTTGAAGATACGGTCTCCCTTAATGAGCAGTTCTTC. Translation: CSVEDTVSLNEQFF.